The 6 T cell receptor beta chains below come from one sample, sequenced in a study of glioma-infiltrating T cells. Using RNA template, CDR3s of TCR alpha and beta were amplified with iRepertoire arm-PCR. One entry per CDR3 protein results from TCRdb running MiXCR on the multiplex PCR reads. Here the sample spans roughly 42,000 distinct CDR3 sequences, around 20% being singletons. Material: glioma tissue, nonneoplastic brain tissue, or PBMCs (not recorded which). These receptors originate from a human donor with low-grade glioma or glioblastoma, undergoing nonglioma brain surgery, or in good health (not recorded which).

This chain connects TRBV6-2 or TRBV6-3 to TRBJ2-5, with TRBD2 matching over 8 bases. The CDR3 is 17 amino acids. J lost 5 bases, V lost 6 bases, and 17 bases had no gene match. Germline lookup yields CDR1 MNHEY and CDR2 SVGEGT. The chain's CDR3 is CASSPSLGQPGGETQYF. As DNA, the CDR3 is TGTGCCAGCAGCCCCTCGTTAGGACAGCCGGGGGGGGAGACCCAGTACTTC.

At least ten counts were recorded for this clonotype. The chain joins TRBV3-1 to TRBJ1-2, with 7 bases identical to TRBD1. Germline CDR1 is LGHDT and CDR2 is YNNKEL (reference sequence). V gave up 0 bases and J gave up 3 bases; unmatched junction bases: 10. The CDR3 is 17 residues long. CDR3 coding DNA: TGTGCCAGCAGCCAAGAGCTTGAAAGGGGGCAAGACTATGGCTACACCTTC. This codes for CASSQELERGQDYGYTF. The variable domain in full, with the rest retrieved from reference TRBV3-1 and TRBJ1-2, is DTAVSQTPKYLVTQMGNDKSIKCEQNLGHDTMYWYKQDSKKFLKIMFSYNNKELIINETVPNRFSPKSPDKAHLNLHINSLELGDSAVYFCASSQELERGQDYGYTFGSGTRLTVV.

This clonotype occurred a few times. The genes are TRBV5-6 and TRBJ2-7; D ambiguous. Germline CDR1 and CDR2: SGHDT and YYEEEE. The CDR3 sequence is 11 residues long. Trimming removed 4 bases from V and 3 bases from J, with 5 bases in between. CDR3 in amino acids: CASSNYYEQYF. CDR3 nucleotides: TGTGCCAGCAGCAACTACTACGAGCAGTACTTC.

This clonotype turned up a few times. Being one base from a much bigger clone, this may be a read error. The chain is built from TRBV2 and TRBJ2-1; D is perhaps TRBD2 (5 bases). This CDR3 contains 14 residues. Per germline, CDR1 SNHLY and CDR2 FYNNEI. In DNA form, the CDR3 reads TGTGCCAGCAAGTTTGGGAGCTCATACAATAAGCAGTTCTTC. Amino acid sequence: CASKFGSSYNKQFF. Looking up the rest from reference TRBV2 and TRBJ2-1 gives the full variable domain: EPEVTQTPSHQVTQMGQEVILRCVPISNHLYFYWYRQILGQKVEFLVSFYNNEISEKSEIFDDQFSVERPDGSNFTLKIRSTKLEDSAMYFCASKFGSSYNKQFFGPGTRLTVL.

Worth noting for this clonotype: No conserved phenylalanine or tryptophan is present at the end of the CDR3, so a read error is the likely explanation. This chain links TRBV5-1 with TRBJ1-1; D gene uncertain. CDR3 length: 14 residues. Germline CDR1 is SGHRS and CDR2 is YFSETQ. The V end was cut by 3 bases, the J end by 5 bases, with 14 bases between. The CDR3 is CASSSTDPRTEAFL. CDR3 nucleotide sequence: TGCGCCAGCAGCTCGACGGACCCCCGGACTGAAGCTTTCCTT.

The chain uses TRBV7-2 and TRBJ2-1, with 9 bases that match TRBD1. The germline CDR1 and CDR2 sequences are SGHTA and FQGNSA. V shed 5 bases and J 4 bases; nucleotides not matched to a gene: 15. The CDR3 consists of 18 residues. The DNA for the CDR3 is TGTGCCAGCAGCGGAGACCTAACAGGGGGCGCTTTGTACAATGAGCAGTTCTTC. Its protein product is CASSGDLTGGALYNEQFF.